This T cell receptor (beta chain) was identified in a study of human T cells and chemical hapten exposure. Study context: Per-sample TCR yield variation was attributed mainly to small pooled library volume differences. General study results and limits: Compared to controls, expanded TCRs made significantly more large clusters of similar CDR3s.

Germline CDR1 is GTSNPN and CDR2 is SVGIG (reference sequence). The V and J ends lost 0 bases and 6 bases, in that order; junction bases with no gene match: 4. This CDR3 is 14 amino acids long. MiXCR, run by TCRdb on the RACE reads, gives a single entry per CDR3 protein. The sample records tens of thousands of distinct CDR3 sequences, over 9% being singletons. This clonotype was counted ten times or more. As yet, its antigen is unknown. The time point is: patch test 2, 6 weeks after DPC sensitization. Treatment specified: therapeutic diphenylcyclopropenone sensitization with weekly scalp DPC. The study drew its donors from alopecia patients who were 18 to 70 years old and suitable for DPC.

The chain carries TRBV30 and TRBJ2-7, with 11 bases identical to TRBD1. The sequencing here drew on whole blood, taken in connection with sensitization to the hapten diphenylcyclopropenone (DPC). The TCR was taken from a woman between 45 and 65 years old with alopecia areata. Some clones in this sample may be carry-over from other donors' samples. The CDR3 protein is CAWSVSGQGVEQYF. The CDR3 nucleotides are TGTGCCTGGAGTGTATCGGGACAGGGGGTCGAGCAGTACTTC.